This T cell receptor (beta chain) was captured by sequencing in a study of shared clonotypes between healthy human individuals. Study observations and caveats: Only blood samples were collected, and tissue repertoires likely differ.

This CDR3 is built from 14 residues. V was cut by 6 bases and J by 3 bases, with 9 bases left in between. Germline V CDR1 and CDR2: MNHEY, SVGAGI. Sequencing used immunoSEQ multiplex PCR; TCRdb keeps in-frame clones, though not all of them. This table has approximately 2.5 million clones, just over 90% appearing once. The authors divided CD4+ cells into CD45RA+ naive and CD45RA-negative memory subsets. As concerns this clone: Its antigen is undetermined.

The chain has TRBV6-5 and TRBJ2-6; D is unclear. The sample consisted of naive CD4+ T cells sorted from blood. This sample's subset: CD45RA+ positively selected. This clonotype was sampled from a young man in good health. CDR3 sequence: CASRPRFGANVLTF. CDR3 in DNA: TGTGCCAGCAGACCCCGGTTTGGGGCCAACGTCCTGACTTTC.